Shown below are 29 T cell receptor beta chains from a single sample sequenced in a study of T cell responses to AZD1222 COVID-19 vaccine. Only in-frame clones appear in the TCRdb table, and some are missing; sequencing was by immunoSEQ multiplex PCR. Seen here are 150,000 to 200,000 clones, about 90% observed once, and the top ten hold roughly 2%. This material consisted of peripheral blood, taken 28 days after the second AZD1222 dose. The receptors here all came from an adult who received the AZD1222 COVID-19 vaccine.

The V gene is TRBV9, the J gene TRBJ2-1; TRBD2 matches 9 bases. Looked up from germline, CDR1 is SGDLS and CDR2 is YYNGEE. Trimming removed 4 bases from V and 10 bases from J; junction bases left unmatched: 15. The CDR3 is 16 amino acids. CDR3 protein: CASSQGGPGLAREQFF. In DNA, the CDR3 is TGTGCCAGCAGCCAAGGAGGGCCGGGACTAGCTCGGGAGCAGTTCTTC.

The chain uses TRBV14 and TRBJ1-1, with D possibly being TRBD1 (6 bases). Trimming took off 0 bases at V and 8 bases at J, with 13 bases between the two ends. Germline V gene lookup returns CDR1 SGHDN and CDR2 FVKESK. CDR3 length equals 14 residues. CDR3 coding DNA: TGTGCCAGCAGCCAAGACGGGACATCCACCGAAGCTTTCTTT. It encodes CASSQDGTSTEAFF.

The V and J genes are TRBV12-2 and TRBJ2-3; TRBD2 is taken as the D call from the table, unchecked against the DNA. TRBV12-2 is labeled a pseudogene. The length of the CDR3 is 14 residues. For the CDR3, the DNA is TGTGCAAGTCGCTTAACGGGGGGAAGCGATACGCAGTATTTT. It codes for CASRLTGGSDTQYF.

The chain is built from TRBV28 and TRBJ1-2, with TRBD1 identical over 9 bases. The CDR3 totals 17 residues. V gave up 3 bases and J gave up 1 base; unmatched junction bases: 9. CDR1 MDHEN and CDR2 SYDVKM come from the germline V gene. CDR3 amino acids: CASSLATGGFFNYGYTF. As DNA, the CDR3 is TGTGCCAGCAGTTTGGCGACAGGGGGGTTTTTTAACTATGGCTACACCTTC.

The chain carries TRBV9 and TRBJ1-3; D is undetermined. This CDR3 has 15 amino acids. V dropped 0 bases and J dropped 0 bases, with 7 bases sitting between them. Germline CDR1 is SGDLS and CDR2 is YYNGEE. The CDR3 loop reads CASSVEGSSGNTIYF. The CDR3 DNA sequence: TGTGCCAGCAGCGTAGAAGGGTCCTCTGGAAACACCATATATTTT.

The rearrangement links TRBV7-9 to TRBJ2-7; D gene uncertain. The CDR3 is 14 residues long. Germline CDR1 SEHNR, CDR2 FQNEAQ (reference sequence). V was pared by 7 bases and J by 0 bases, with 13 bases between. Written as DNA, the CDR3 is TGTGCCAGCATCGCGACCGAGTTCTCCTACGAGCAGTACTTC. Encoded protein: CASIATEFSYEQYF.

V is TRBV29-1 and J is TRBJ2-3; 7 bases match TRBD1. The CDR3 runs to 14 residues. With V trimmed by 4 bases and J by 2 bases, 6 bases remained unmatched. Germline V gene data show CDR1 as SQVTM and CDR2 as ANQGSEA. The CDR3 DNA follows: TGCAGCGTTGCGGTAGGGGGCTACACAGATACGCAGTATTTT. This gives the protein CSVAVGGYTDTQYF.

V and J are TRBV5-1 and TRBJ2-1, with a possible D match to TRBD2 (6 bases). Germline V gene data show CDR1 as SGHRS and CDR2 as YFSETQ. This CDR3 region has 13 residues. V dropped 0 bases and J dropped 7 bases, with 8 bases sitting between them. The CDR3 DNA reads TGCGCCAGCAGCTTGGTGGGGGGAAATGAGCAGTTCTTC. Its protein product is CASSLVGGNEQFF.

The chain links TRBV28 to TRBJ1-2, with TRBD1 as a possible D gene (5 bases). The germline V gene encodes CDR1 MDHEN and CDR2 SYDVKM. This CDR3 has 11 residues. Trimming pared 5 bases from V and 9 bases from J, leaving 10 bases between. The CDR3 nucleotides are TGTGCCAGCAGTGTGACAGCCCGCTACACCTTC. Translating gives CASSVTARYTF.

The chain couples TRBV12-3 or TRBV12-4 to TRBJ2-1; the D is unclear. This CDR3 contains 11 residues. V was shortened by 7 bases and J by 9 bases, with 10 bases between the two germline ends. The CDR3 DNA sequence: TGTGCCAGCACACCGTCGGGTGAGCAGTTCTTC. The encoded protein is CASTPSGEQFF.

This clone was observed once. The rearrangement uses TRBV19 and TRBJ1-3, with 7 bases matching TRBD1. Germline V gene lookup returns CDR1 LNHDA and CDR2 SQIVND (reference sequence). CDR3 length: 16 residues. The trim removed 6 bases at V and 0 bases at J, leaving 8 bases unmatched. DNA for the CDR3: TGTGCCAGTAGCCAGGACAGGCCGTTCTCTGGAAACACCATATATTTT. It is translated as CASSQDRPFSGNTIYF.

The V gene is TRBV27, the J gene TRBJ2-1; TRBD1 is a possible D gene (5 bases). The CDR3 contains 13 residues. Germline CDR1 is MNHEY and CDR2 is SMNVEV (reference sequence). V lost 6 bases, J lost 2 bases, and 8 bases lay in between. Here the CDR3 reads CASRGRAYNEQFF. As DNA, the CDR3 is TGTGCCAGCAGGGGCAGGGCCTACAATGAGCAGTTCTTC.

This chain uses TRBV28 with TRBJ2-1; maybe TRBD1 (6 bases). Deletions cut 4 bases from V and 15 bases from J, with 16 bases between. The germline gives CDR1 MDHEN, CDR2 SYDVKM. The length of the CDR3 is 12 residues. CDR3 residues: CASSSQDRFGFF. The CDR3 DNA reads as TGTGCCAGCAGTTCCCAGGACAGATTTGGGTTCTTC.

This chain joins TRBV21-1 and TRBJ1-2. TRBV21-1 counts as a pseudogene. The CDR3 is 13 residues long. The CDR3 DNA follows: TGTGCCAGCGTCTTCGGGAGGAACTATGGCTACACCTTC. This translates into CASVFGRNYGYTF.

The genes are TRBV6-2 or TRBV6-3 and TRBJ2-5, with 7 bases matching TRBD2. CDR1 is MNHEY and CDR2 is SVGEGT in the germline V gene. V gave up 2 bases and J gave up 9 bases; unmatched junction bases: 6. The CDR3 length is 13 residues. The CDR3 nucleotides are TGTGCCAGCAGTTACGGGGGGGATCGGGCCCAGTACTTC. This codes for CASSYGGDRAQYF.

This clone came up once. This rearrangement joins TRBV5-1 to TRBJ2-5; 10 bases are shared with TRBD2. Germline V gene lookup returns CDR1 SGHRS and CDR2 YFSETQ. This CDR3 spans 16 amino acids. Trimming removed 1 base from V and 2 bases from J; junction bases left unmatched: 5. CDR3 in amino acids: CASSLRSSGGQETQYF. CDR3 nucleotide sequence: TGCGCCAGCAGCTTGAGGTCTAGCGGGGGACAAGAGACCCAGTACTTC.

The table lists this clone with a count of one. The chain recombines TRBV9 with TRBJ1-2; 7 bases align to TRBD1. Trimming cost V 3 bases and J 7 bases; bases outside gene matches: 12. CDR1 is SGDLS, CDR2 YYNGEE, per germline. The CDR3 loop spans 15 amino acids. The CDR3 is CASSDTTRQGGGYTF. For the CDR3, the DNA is TGTGCCAGCAGCGACACGACCAGACAGGGAGGTGGCTACACCTTC.

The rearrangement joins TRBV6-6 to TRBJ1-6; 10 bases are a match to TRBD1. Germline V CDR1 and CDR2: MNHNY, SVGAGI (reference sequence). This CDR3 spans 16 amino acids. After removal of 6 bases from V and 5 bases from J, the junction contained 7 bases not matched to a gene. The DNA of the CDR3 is TGTGCCAGCAGGTCCGGGACAGGGGCCGATAATTCACCCCTCCACTTT. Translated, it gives CASRSGTGADNSPLHF.

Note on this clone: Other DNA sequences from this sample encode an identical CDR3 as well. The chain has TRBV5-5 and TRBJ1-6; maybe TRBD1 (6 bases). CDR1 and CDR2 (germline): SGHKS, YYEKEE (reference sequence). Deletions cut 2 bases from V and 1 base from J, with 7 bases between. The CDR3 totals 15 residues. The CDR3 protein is CASSFGQSYNSPLHF. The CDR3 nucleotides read TGTGCCAGCAGCTTTGGACAGTCCTATAATTCACCCCTCCACTTT.

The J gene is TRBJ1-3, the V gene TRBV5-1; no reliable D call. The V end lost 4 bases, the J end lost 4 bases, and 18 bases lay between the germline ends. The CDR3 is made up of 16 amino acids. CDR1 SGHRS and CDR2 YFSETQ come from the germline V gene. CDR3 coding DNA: TGCGCCAGCAGCGACCGGGAGCCGGCGAAAGGAAACACCATATATTTT. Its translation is CASSDREPAKGNTIYF.

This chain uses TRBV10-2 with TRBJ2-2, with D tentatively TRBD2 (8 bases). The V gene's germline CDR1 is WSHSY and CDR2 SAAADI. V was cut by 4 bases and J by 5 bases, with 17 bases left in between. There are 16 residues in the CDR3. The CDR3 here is CASSAGGTVVTGELFF. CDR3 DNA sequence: TGCGCCAGCAGTGCGGGGGGGACAGTTGTTACCGGGGAGCTGTTTTTT.

The CDR3 nucleotides read TGTGCCAGCAGTGAGGGGCGAGGTGGGACAGACTACAATGAGCAGTTCTTC. It translates to CASSEGRGGTDYNEQFF. The rearrangement joins TRBV6-1 to TRBJ2-1; 7 nucleotides line up with TRBD1. Germline CDR1 and CDR2: MNHNS and SASEGT. V dropped 3 bases and J dropped 3; count of bases not matched to a gene: 11. This CDR3 is built from 17 residues.

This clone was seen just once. The DNA for the CDR3 is TGTGCCAGCACTCCTGACGGTAGCAATCAGCCCCAGCATTTT. Encoded protein: CASTPDGSNQPQHF. This rearrangement joins TRBV2 to TRBJ1-5, with D uncertain. The germline V and J ends were trimmed by 7 bases and 0 bases, with 10 bases remaining between them. The CDR3 sequence is 14 residues long. The V gene's germline CDR1 is SNHLY and CDR2 FYNNEI.

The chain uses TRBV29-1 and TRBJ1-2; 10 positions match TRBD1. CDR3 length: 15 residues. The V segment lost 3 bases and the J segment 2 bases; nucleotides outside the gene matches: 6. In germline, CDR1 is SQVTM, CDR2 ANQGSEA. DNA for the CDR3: TGCAGCGTTGAGTTCCGGACAGGGGGGAACTATGGCTACACCTTC. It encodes CSVEFRTGGNYGYTF.

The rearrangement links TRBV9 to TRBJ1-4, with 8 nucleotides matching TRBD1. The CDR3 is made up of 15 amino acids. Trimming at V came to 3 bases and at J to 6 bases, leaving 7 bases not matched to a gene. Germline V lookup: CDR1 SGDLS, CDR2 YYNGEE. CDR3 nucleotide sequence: TGTGCCAGCAGCGCGTCAGGGGGCTGGTATGAAAAACTGTTTTTT. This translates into CASSASGGWYEKLFF. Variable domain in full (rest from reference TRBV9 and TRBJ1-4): DSGVTQTPKHLITATGQRVTLRCSPRSGDLSVYWYQQSLDQGLQFLIQYYNGEERAKGNILERFSAQQFPDLHSELNLSSLELGDSALYFCASSASGGWYEKLFFGSGTQLSVL.

CDR3 residues: CASSVVPPFYGYTF. Here the CDR3 DNA reads TGTGCCAGCAGCGTAGTCCCCCCCTTCTATGGCTACACCTTC. V is TRBV9 and J is TRBJ1-2; no definite D call. This CDR3 region has 14 residues. Germline lookup yields CDR1 SGDLS and CDR2 YYNGEE. Trimming took 0 bases from V and 4 from J, leaving 10 bases between them.

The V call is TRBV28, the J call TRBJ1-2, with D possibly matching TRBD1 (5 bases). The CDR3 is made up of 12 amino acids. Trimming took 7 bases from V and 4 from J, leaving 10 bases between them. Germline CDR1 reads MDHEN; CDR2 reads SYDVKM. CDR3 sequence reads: CASTRESYGYTF. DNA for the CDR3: TGTGCCAGCACCAGGGAGAGCTATGGCTACACCTTC.

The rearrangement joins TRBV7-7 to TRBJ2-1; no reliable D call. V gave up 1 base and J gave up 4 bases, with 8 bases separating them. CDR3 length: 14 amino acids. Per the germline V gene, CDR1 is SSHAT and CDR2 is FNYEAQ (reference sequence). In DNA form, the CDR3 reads TGTGCCAGCAGCTTAGTGGCAGATTACAATGAGCAGTTCTTC. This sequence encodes CASSLVADYNEQFF.

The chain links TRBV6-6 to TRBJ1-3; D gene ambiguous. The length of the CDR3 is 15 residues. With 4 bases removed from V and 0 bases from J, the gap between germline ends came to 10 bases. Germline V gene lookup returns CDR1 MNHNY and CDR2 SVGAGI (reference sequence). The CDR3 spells CASSLTDHSGNTIYF. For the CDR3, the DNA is TGTGCCAGCAGTTTAACAGACCACTCTGGAAACACCATATATTTT.